This T cell receptor (beta chain) was sequenced during a study of shared clonotypes between healthy human individuals (dated by TCRdb to between 2020 and 2021). In the study overall: A few men and two women, aged 18 to 49 years, made up the cohort. For each donor, CD4 naive and CD4 memory were each given three plates, CD8 naive was given two plates, and CD8 memory was given one plate. Blood TCR repertoires of about 5 healthy adults were deeply sequenced to estimate repertoire size and the extent of clonotype sharing between individuals. To increase sequencing depth and limit assay-specific biases, TCR repertoire library preparation and sequencing were carried out by different laboratories using diverse techniques. Per donor, leukapheresis produced somewhere between about 0.9 and 10 billion PBMCs. What the authors observed across the whole study: Pairwise subsampling indicated that sequencing depth was expected to affect the degree of clonotype sharing among donors. Sampling was limited to blood, and TCR repertoires in tissue likely differ from TCR repertoires in blood. Because the study included only a small number of donors, the genetic and exposure-history diversity represented was limited. Even with the large sequencing depth, rarefaction of the sorted-subset datasets indicated that sequencing was incomplete. When a handful of donors were compared, the shared fraction of clonotypes was approximately 5% for naive CD4, roughly 3.4% for naive CD8, more than 2% for memory CD4, and 0.4% for memory CD8. Higher generation probabilities were observed for clonotypes shared by all four sorted-subset donors than for non-shared clonotypes. Estimated clonotype richness was generally larger for naive than for memory subsets.

TCR CDR3 regions were amplified from genomic DNA by multiplex PCR using the deep immunoSEQ assay. For each cell subset, the extracted genomic DNA was distributed evenly across all wells of several immunoSEQ 96-well plates, and each plate served as one replicate. For sorted subsets, around 0.2 ug of genomic DNA, equivalent to around 31,000 T cell genomes, went into each replicate PCR. Purified libraries were measured with a Qubit 3.0 fluorometer, size-checked on a Bioanalyzer 2100, and measured again with the KAPA Library Quantification kit. Every immunoSEQ 96-well plate was sequenced on a separate single-read 150-cycle Illumina NextSeq 550 flow cell. Per the authors' processing: The immunoSEQ output contained only junctional sequences without quality scores, so filtering could not match that applied to full-length reads. To assign V/J genes and CDR3, sequences were annotated against IMGT germline references using PyIR, a Python wrapper for IgBLAST v1.9. Reads were removed for weak V/J assignments (E-value above 1e-6), missing CDR3, stop codons, out-of-frame junctions, or ambiguous translated residues. A V3J clonotype was defined by an identical inferred V gene, J gene, and CDR3 amino acid sequence. To compute the percentage overlap between repertoires, the number of shared unique clonotypes was divided by the size of the smaller repertoire. Repertoire richness was assessed with RTK rarefaction, the Chao1 estimator, and Recon v2.1 estimates of unobserved clonotypes. OLGA was used to compute generation probabilities for all TCRbeta clonotypes that the gDNA method yielded from a few donors. Held by TCRdb, this immuneACCESS table contains in-frame sequences only and omits some clones. Under half of the omission traces to an unresolved V gene where checked; the cause of the rest is unknown. The DNA was the basis for D and trimming; V, J and clone size are from that table. In this sample the table shows around 2.5 million clones, roughly 93% of which occur a single time. The ten largest account for 0.35% to 0.45% of the sample.

As to this clone: No antigen is known for it. Base qualities are missing; no much larger clone stands one base away.

The donors were healthy, HIV-negative adults with no recently reported acute infections or vaccinations. Every donor was a Caucasian adult residing in Nashville, Tennessee, USA. CD4+ T cells were enriched through magnetic negative selection, after which naive cells were positively selected on CD45RA and the remaining negative fraction served as the memory subset. After blood collection by leukapheresis, PBMCs were isolated using Ficoll-Histopaque density gradient centrifugation and then cryopreserved in the vapor phase of liquid nitrogen. Analytical flow cytometry was used to check the purity and quantity of each magnetically sorted T cell population. Genomic DNA was isolated from every sorted fraction and measured by UV absorbance on a Nanodrop 2000c. The germline V gene specifies SGHDT as CDR1 and YYEEEE as CDR2. V is trimmed back by 1 base and J by 1 base, and the junction contains 3 bases that no gene match accounts for. Including the terminal cysteine and phenylalanine, the CDR3 comprises 16 residues. The read is trimmed to its CDR3 DNA, 48 bases read in frame from base 1.

The sequence came from a young man in good health. Some clones in this sample may be carry-over from other donors' samples. Sequencing was done on a sample of naive CD4+ T cells from PBMCs. The cell subset or site label, read with the paper, signifies: CD45RA+ positively selected. Rearrangement joined TRBV5-6 to TRBJ2-3; TRBD2 fits 10 bases in the junction. The DNA sequence follows: TGTGCCAGCAGCTTGAGTGGGACTAGCGGCACAGATACGCAGTATTTT. Translated, this is CASSLSGTSGTDTQYF. Supplemented by the reference TRBV5-6 and TRBJ2-3 proteins around the CDR3, the complete variable domain is DAGVTQSPTHLIKTRGQQVTLRCSPKSGHDTVSWYQQALGQGPQFIFQYYEEEERQRGNFPDRFSGHQFPNYSSELNVNALLLGDSALYLCASSLSGTSGTDTQYFGPGTRLTVL.